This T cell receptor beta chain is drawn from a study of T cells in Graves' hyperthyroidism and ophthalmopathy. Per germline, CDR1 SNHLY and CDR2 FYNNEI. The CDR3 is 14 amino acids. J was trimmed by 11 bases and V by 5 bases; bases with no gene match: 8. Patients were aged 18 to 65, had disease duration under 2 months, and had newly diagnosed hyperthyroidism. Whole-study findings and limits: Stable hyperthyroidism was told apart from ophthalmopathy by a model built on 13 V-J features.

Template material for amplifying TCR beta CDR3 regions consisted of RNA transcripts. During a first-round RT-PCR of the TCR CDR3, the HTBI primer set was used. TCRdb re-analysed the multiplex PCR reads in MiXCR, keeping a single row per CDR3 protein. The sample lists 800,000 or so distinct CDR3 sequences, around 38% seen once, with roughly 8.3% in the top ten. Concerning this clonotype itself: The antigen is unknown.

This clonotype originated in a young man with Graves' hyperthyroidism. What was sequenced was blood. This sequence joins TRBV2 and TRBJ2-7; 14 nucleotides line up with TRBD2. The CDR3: CASSFGTSGRSEYF. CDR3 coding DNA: TGTGCCAGCAGTTTTGGGACTAGCGGGAGATCTGAGTACTTC.